This T cell receptor beta chain originates from a study of blood T cell repertoires in COVID-19. Some clones are missing from TCRdb's copy, which holds only in-frame ones; the method was immunoSEQ multiplex PCR. The repertoire holds approximately 150,000 clones, with roughly 87% as singletons. V gave up 6 bases and J gave up 12 bases; unmatched junction bases: 13. This CDR3 contains 14 residues. From germline, CDR1 is MNHEY and CDR2 SVGAGI. The sequenced sample consisted of peripheral blood. The receptor was derived from a woman aged 45-59 years with acute or convalescent COVID-19. The chain couples TRBV6-5 to TRBJ1-2; 10 bases match TRBD1. CDR3 DNA sequence: TGTGCCAGCAGCCCCGACAGGGGGCGCGGTCTAGACACCTTC. Translated: CASSPDRGRGLDTF.